These 27 T cell receptor beta chains share one sample of origin, sequenced in a study of cytomegalovirus exposure and HLA in healthy donors. Vbeta (60) and Jbeta (13) primers were used in the PCR. This table comes from immunoSEQ multiplex PCR, and its TCRdb copy is limited to in-frame clones, with some not included. The sample carries some 150,000 clones, about 80% recorded once. The specimen sequenced was PBMCs. The source of these receptors is a man between 18 and 29 years old in good health and CMV-seropositive.

The chain is built from TRBV7-2 and TRBJ2-1; 12 nucleotides match TRBD2. The CDR3 loop spans 15 amino acids. The J segment lost 7 bases and the V segment lost 2 bases, leaving 3 bases of the junction unmatched. The V gene's germline CDR1 is SGHTA and CDR2 FQGNSA. CDR3 sequence: CASSLLGTSGNEQFF. In DNA form, the CDR3 reads TGTGCCAGCAGCTTACTGGGGACTAGCGGGAATGAGCAGTTCTTC. Filled out from reference TRBV7-2 and TRBJ2-1, the complete variable domain reads GAGVSQSPSNKVTEKGKDVELRCDPISGHTALYWYRQSLGQGLEFLIYFQGNSAPDKSGLPSDRFSAERTGGSVSTLTIQRTQQEDSAVYLCASSLLGTSGNEQFFGPGTRLTVL.

V is TRBV5-1 and J is TRBJ1-1, with a tentative D call TRBD1 (6 bases). CDR3 length: 16 residues. Germline-derived CDR1 and CDR2 are SGHRS and YFSETQ. V lost 1 base and J 10 bases, leaving 23 bases between the germline ends. The CDR3 loop is CASSLPQLTGRAVAFF. The CDR3 DNA sequence: TGCGCCAGCAGCTTGCCCCAATTGACAGGCCGGGCTGTAGCTTTCTTT. The full variable domain, rest sourced from reference TRBV5-1 and TRBJ1-1, is KAGVTQTPRYLIKTRGQQVTLSCSPISGHRSVSWYQQTPGQGLQFLFEYFSETQRNKGNFPGRFSGRQFSNSRSEMNVSTLELGDSALYLCASSLPQLTGRAVAFFGQGTRLTVV.

The chain joins TRBV5-1 to TRBJ2-1; D is uncertain. The CDR3 covers 13 residues. The germline V gene has CDR1 SGHRS and CDR2 YFSETQ. V shed 0 bases and J shed 5 bases, with 6 bases lying between them. DNA for the CDR3: TGCGCCAGCAGCTTGGACAGAAACAATGAGCAGTTCTTC. It yields the protein CASSLDRNNEQFF.

This clone has only a few counts. This chain joins TRBV18 and TRBJ2-6; no definite D call. The CDR3 contains 16 residues. Germline V gives CDR1 KGHSH, CDR2 LQKENI. Trimming took off 4 bases at V and 0 bases at J, with 10 bases between the two ends. The CDR3: CASSRGPYSGANVLTF. CDR3 nucleotide sequence: TGTGCCAGCTCACGAGGCCCATACTCTGGGGCCAACGTCCTGACTTTC.

The chain is built from TRBV10-1 and TRBJ2-1, with TRBD1 identical over 10 bases. The V and J ends lost 3 bases and 6 bases, in that order; junction bases with no gene match: 8. CDR1 is WNHNN and CDR2 is SYGVQD in the germline V gene (reference sequence). The CDR3 consists of 16 residues. The CDR3 is CASSDPGTGDFNEQFF. CDR3 nucleotides: TGCGCCAGCAGTGATCCCGGGACAGGGGATTTCAATGAGCAGTTCTTC.

The chain is built from TRBV5-4 and TRBJ1-4; 7 nucleotides line up with TRBD1. Germline V gene lookup returns CDR1 SGHNT and CDR2 YYREEE (reference sequence). V gave up 3 bases and J gave up 4 bases; unmatched junction bases: 9. The CDR3 length is 16 residues. This CDR3 is CASSSKGTANNEKLFF. CDR3 bases: TGTGCCAGCAGCTCGAAAGGGACAGCAAATAATGAAAAACTGTTTTTT.

The J gene is TRBJ1-3, the V gene TRBV7-9; the D gene is possibly TRBD1 (6 bases). Trimming removed 4 bases at V and 6 bases at J, with 16 bases between. CDR1 and CDR2 (germline): SEHNR, FQNEAQ (reference sequence). The CDR3 is 15 residues long. The CDR3 loop reads CASSSWDTSKNTIYF. In nucleotides, the CDR3 is TGTGCCAGCAGCTCCTGGGACACCTCGAAAAACACCATATATTTT.

This CDR3 is CASSDPSGNTEAFF. As DNA, the CDR3 is TGTGCCAGCAGTGATCCGTCGGGGAACACTGAAGCTTTCTTT. The J gene is TRBJ1-1, the V gene TRBV2; D ambiguous. The V end lost 3 bases, the J end lost 1 base, and 9 bases lay between the germline ends. Germline V gene sequence: CDR1 SNHLY, CDR2 FYNNEI. This CDR3 is 14 amino acids long.

This clone was counted between two and nine times. This chain joins TRBV5-1 and TRBJ1-2; D might be TRBD1 (5 bases). Trimming removed 0 bases at V and 6 bases at J, with 9 bases between. Germline CDR1 and CDR2: SGHRS and YFSETQ. This CDR3 region has 13 residues. CDR3 protein: CASSLDQGDGYTF. The CDR3 coding sequence is TGCGCCAGCAGCTTGGATCAGGGCGATGGCTACACCTTC.

CDR3 coding DNA: TGTGCCAGTGAAAGGAGTACCTACGAGCAGTACTTC. Translated, it gives CASERSTYEQYF. The rearrangement uses TRBV7-9 and TRBJ2-7; D remains ambiguous. V was clipped by 9 bases and J by 2 bases, with 11 bases between them. Looked up from germline, CDR1 is SEHNR and CDR2 is FQNEAQ (reference sequence). The CDR3 spans 12 residues.

The V and J genes are TRBV14 and TRBJ2-3; TRBD2 matches at 8 bases. This CDR3 contains 16 residues. The trim removed 4 bases at V and 3 bases at J, leaving 9 bases unmatched. CDR1 is SGHDN, CDR2 FVKESK, per germline. This CDR3 is CASSPGGLTETDTQYF. The CDR3, as DNA: TGTGCCAGCAGCCCGGGAGGGCTGACGGAAACAGATACGCAGTATTTT.

This clone was counted a few times. CDR3 in amino acids: CASSARGTSALDEQFF. The CDR3, as DNA: TGTGCCAGCAGCGCGAGGGGGACTAGCGCGTTAGATGAGCAGTTCTTC. The rearrangement uses TRBV9 and TRBJ2-1; 10 bases map to TRBD2. Germline V lookup: CDR1 SGDLS, CDR2 YYNGEE. Losses at the gene ends were 3 bases for V and 8 bases for J; bases not matched to a gene: 11. The CDR3 is 16 amino acids. Based on the CDR3 plus reference TRBV9 and TRBJ2-1, the full variable domain is DSGVTQTPKHLITATGQRVTLRCSPRSGDLSVYWYQQSLDQGLQFLIQYYNGEERAKGNILERFSAQQFPDLHSELNLSSLELGDSALYFCASSARGTSALDEQFFGPGTRLTVL.

This clone was detected only a few times. The chain links TRBV12-5 to TRBJ2-2, with D possibly TRBD1 on 6 matching bases. The CDR3 is made up of 17 amino acids. The germline CDR1 and CDR2 sequences are LGHNT and FRNRAP. V lost 4 bases and J 0 bases, leaving 15 bases between the germline ends. CDR3 loop: CASGSNRSGANTGELFF. DNA of the CDR3: TGTGCTAGTGGTTCGAATAGGTCAGGGGCGAACACCGGGGAGCTGTTTTTT.

This clone was detected a few times. The V gene is TRBV18, the J gene TRBJ2-7, with 8 bases lining up with TRBD1. Germline trimming cut 6 bases from V and 6 bases from J; bases unmatched to any gene: 7. The germline gives CDR1 KGHSH, CDR2 LQKENI. This CDR3 region has 13 residues. The CDR3 loop is CASSAGGSGEQYF. CDR3 bases: TGTGCCAGCTCCGCAGGGGGCTCGGGCGAGCAGTACTTC.

The rearrangement joins TRBV14 to TRBJ1-2; no definite D call. Germline V CDR1 and CDR2: SGHDN, FVKESK. This CDR3 region has 13 residues. Trimming took 4 bases from V and 4 from J, leaving 10 bases between them. The CDR3 DNA reads as TGTGCCAGCAGCCTGGGGAGATTCTATGGCTACACCTTC. It is translated as CASSLGRFYGYTF.

CDR3 nucleotide sequence: TGTGCCTGCGTCGTAGCTGGTGAGCAGTTCTTC. Translation gives CACVVAGEQFF. This chain links TRBV30 with TRBJ2-1; D ambiguous. Looked up from germline, CDR1 is GTSNPN and CDR2 is SVGIG (reference sequence). The CDR3 length is 11 residues. The V gene lost 6 bases and the J gene lost 9 bases, with 12 bases spanning the gap.

This clone was recorded a few times. The chain has TRBV10-2 and TRBJ1-1, with D possibly matching TRBD1 (6 bases). V lost 0 bases and J lost 4, with 12 bases in between. The CDR3 sequence is 15 residues long. Per germline, CDR1 WSHSY and CDR2 SAAADI. DNA of the CDR3: TGCGCCAGCAGTGAGTCCCCAGGGGTGGGCACTGAAGCTTTCTTT. It yields the protein CASSESPGVGTEAFF.

Concerning this clone: This same CDR3 is encoded by further DNA sequences in the sample. The rearrangement links TRBV5-6 to TRBJ2-2, with 7 nucleotides matching TRBD2. Germline V gene lookup returns CDR1 SGHDT and CDR2 YYEEEE. This CDR3 contains 16 residues. Trimming removed 7 bases from V and 3 bases from J; junction bases left unmatched: 12. CDR3 nucleotides: TGTGCCAGCGGCCGAGGGGAACTAGCGTACACCGGGGAGCTGTTTTTT. Translated: CASGRGELAYTGELFF.

This clone was detected once. This chain links TRBV6-5 with TRBJ2-3; 8 bases line up with TRBD2. Germline CDR1 is MNHEY and CDR2 is SVGAGI. This CDR3 comprises 15 residues. Losses at the gene ends were 6 bases for V and 2 bases for J; bases not matched to a gene: 7. The CDR3 sequence is CASRSGGPITDTQYF. CDR3 DNA sequence: TGTGCCAGCAGAAGCGGGGGACCCATCACAGATACGCAGTATTTT.

This sequence joins TRBV6-1 and TRBJ2-2; D might be TRBD1 (6 bases). V shed 7 bases and J shed 3 bases, with 12 bases lying between them. There are 14 residues in the CDR3. Per the germline V gene, CDR1 is MNHNS and CDR2 is SASEGT. The CDR3 region has the DNA TGTGCCAGCACCAGGGACACTTACACCGGGGAGCTGTTTTTT. Translated: CASTRDTYTGELFF.

The chain uses TRBV14 and TRBJ2-3; TRBD2 agrees at 12 bases. This CDR3 comprises 19 residues. V lost 1 base, J lost 2 bases, and 10 bases stayed unmatched. CDR1 is SGHDN and CDR2 is FVKESK in the germline V gene. The CDR3 loop is CASSQAPSGGARFTDTQYF. CDR3 DNA sequence: TGTGCCAGCAGCCAAGCGCCTAGCGGGGGGGCTCGGTTCACAGATACGCAGTATTTT.

The V gene is TRBV6-5, the J gene TRBJ2-5, with 7 bases aligning to TRBD2. Germline trimming cut 1 base from V and 3 bases from J; bases unmatched to any gene: 2. Germline loops: CDR1 MNHEY, CDR2 SVGAGI. The CDR3 runs 14 residues. In nucleotides, the CDR3 is TGTGCCAGCAGTTACTGGGGGGGAGAAGAGACCCAGTACTTC. Protein: CASSYWGGEETQYF.

The chain couples TRBV2 to TRBJ2-3, with 7 nucleotides matching TRBD1. V lost 2 bases and J lost 0; bases outside the gene matches: 8. The CDR3 is 17 residues long. Germline V gene sequence: CDR1 SNHLY, CDR2 FYNNEI. The CDR3 loop reads CASSETYRGSSTDTQYF. The CDR3 DNA sequence: TGTGCCAGCAGTGAAACGTACAGGGGATCTAGCACAGATACGCAGTATTTT.

This chain uses TRBV29-1 with TRBJ2-7, with D tentatively TRBD1 (6 bases). V gave up 2 bases and J gave up 1 base, with 9 bases separating them. Looked up from germline, CDR1 is SQVTM and CDR2 is ANQGSEA. The CDR3 has 13 residues. CDR3 loop: CSVERTGSYEQYF. CDR3 in DNA: TGCAGCGTTGAAAGAACAGGGTCCTACGAGCAGTACTTC.

This sequence joins TRBV6-5 and TRBJ2-2, with D possibly being TRBD1 (6 bases). Germline loops: CDR1 MNHEY, CDR2 SVGAGI. The CDR3 is 15 residues long. V lost 2 bases to trimming and J lost 6 bases, with 13 bases between them. DNA for the CDR3: TGTGCCAGCAGTTACAGATCAGGGGCAGCCGGGGAGCTGTTTTTT. This translates into CASSYRSGAAGELFF.

Remarks on this clone: The junction shows a germline mismatch at one end, possibly a read error. This chain links TRBV2 with TRBJ2-4, with 13 bases lining up with TRBD2. CDR1 is SNHLY, CDR2 FYNNEI, per germline. The CDR3 contains 16 residues. This CDR3 reads CASSETSGGQGNSQYF. DNA for the CDR3: TGTGCCAGCAGTGAGACTAGCGGGGGGCAAGGAAACAGTCAGTACTTC.

The V gene is TRBV9, the J gene TRBJ1-1; D possibly corresponds to TRBD1 (6 bases). CDR3 size: 14 residues. V was trimmed by 3 bases and J by 5 bases, leaving 14 bases between them. Germline loops: CDR1 SGDLS, CDR2 YYNGEE. As DNA, the CDR3 is TGTGCCAGCAGCGGCGGGGGCGGAGGGACTGAAGCTTTCTTT. It codes for CASSGGGGGTEAFF.